This T cell receptor (beta chain) was sequenced for a study of Ad26.COV2.S vaccination and SARS-CoV-2 variants. The data were produced by immunoSEQ multiplex PCR, yet TCRdb's version contains in-frame clones alone and is incomplete. The sample has roughly 270,000 clones, over 75% seen once; the top ten hold 2.5% to 3.5%. This clone has just one count. The treatment denotes: over 15 received Ad26.COV2.S at low or high dose, single or two shots; five or six received placebo; per-sample allocation not given. Sampling took place 63 days after the first vaccine or placebo injection. This TCR was sampled from a person between 18 and 65 years old who received the Ad26.COV2.S COVID-19 vaccine or a placebo. Sequenced material: peripheral blood, taken in a trial of Ad26.COV2.S vaccine versus placebo.

CDR3 residues: CASSLVEGGRTEAFF. CDR3 sequence (DNA): TGTGCCAGCAGCTTAGTGGAAGGGGGAAGAACTGAAGCTTTCTTT. V gene TRBV11-3 combines with J gene TRBJ1-1; tentatively, D is TRBD1 (6 bases). V lost 1 base to trimming and J lost 5 bases, with 14 bases between them. Germline lookup yields CDR1 SGHNT and CDR2 YENEEA. CDR3 length: 15 amino acids.